This entry concerns a single T cell receptor (beta chain). CDR1 and CDR2 (germline): SGHNT, YENEEA. This CDR3 is built from 14 residues. J gave up 4 bases and V 3 bases, and 5 bases lay outside the gene matches. Stated time point: pre-treatment sample, taken before nivolumab and TIL therapy. This was the immunoSEQ v3 assay. Sequencing used immunoSEQ multiplex PCR; TCRdb keeps in-frame clones, though not all of them. The table shows 40,000 to 60,000 clones, with approximately 79% occurring only once. This specimen comes from a study of TIL therapy for anti-PD-1-resistant metastatic lung cancer. The TCR originated in a woman aged 25-85 years with non-small cell lung cancer. The rearrangement links TRBV11-3 to TRBJ1-2, with TRBD1 identical over 7 bases. Source: blood, taken at baseline. The CDR3 here is CASSLPGTAYGYTF. The CDR3 coding sequence is TGTGCCAGCAGCTTGCCCGGGACAGCCTATGGCTACACCTTC.